A single T cell receptor (beta chain) is shown here with its context. This clonotype was seen ten or more times. The clone's antigen remains unknown. No qualities accompany the bases; no much larger clone lies one base away. Its CDR3 holds 16 amino acids, cysteine through phenylalanine. Only the CDR3 part of the read is kept: 48 bases, read in frame from the first base. Relative to germline, V is missing 4 bases and J is missing 6 bases, with 8 bases of the junction outside any gene match. Based on the germline V gene, the CDR1 and CDR2 sequences are SGHDN and FVKESK. Library preparation was by 5' RACE. Instrument on record: NextSeq 500. To correct for sequencing error and PCR bias, the TCR library protocol tagged individual cDNA molecules with unique molecular identifiers. Both TCR alpha and beta chains were sequenced, and tight co-correlation was observed between alpha and beta sequence abundances in each sample. In the original analysis: Decombinator V4 was used to perform V gene, J gene and CDR3 annotation of TCR sequences. TCRs were defined as expanded if a significant change between any two time points was detected under a Poisson model with p below 0.0001. TCR abundances were normalised to the total number of TCRs sequenced in each sample and reported as counts per million. MAIT TCRs were defined by TRAV1-2 paired with TRAJ12, TRAJ20 or TRAJ33, and iNKT TCRs by TRAV10 paired with TRAJ18. VDJdb, accessed on 1 November 2021, was searched for TCRs annotated for CMV, EBV and SARS-CoV-2, and TCRs annotated for more than one antigen were excluded. TCRdb reanalyzed the raw reads on its own, using fastp at Q25 for trimming and MiXCR for clone calling, and kept in-frame beta chains. A single entry per CDR3 protein holds the most common genes and DNA from its merged rows. The V and J calls shown here were made by TCRdb, not taken from the authors' results. Present in this sample are tens of thousands of distinct CDR3 sequences, over 3% of which were seen just once. About 3% of the sample goes to the ten largest clones.

Set within a cohort of healthcare workers in London, UK, this nested case-control study involved weekly PCR testing of nasopharyngeal swabs along with blood sampling. Healthcare workers were enrolled in the week of the UK lockdown, from 23 to 31 March 2020, and were followed every week for up to roughly 15 weeks. The data were obtained in a study of early T cells in non-severe SARS-CoV-2 infection (dated by TCRdb to the early 2020s). Background for the entire study: TCR sequencing used bulk RNA from unsorted whole blood, so alpha and beta chains could not be paired.

Broad study findings and their caveats: Matching against VDJdb was skewed toward anti-spike CD8 responses, likely underestimated virus-specific expansions, and missed private and CD4 specificities.

The chain couples TRBV14 to TRBJ2-2; TRBD2 aligns with 10 central bases. Sequencing input: whole blood. This TCR derives from an adult who was a healthcare worker with PCR-confirmed SARS-CoV-2 infection or an uninfected control (not recorded which). The nucleotides read TGTGCCAGCAGCCTTCGGAGCGGGAGGGCCGCCGGGGAGCTGTTTTTT. Protein translation: CASSLRSGRAAGELFF.